This TCR beta chain was sequenced for a study of tumor-infiltrating lymphocytes in oesophageal squamous cell carcinoma. Each CDR3 protein gets one entry after TCRdb re-called the PCR reads with MiXCR. The sample includes 2,500 to 3,000 distinct CDR3 sequences, about 15% of them seen just once. There are many counts of this clonotype. The specimen was esophageal tumor tissue. The clonotype originates from a male donor with esophageal squamous cell carcinoma.

The CDR3 here is CASSYDTGRETQYF. CDR3 DNA sequence: TGTGCCAGCAGTTACGATACAGGGCGAGAGACCCAGTACTTC. The rearrangement uses TRBV6-6 and TRBJ2-5; D possibly corresponds to TRBD1 (6 bases). The V end lost 2 bases, the J end lost 4 bases, and 11 bases lay between the germline ends. Germline CDR1 is MNHNY and CDR2 is SVGAGI (reference sequence). The CDR3 has 14 amino acids.